This is a list of T cell receptor beta chains from one sample in a study of T cells in Graves' hyperthyroidism and ophthalmopathy. TCRdb re-called the multiplex PCR reads with MiXCR, one entry per CDR3 protein. The sample lists more than 550,000 distinct CDR3 sequences; roughly 17% were seen once. Source material: blood. The receptor source for this set is a man in his fifties or sixties with Graves' hyperthyroidism. CDR3s include the opening cysteine and the closing phenylalanine or tryptophan. D genes are given only for firm matches. Clone sizes are given selectively: once, few, many, or a class where the clone is expanded.

v_call: TRBV6-1; j_call: TRBJ2-1; d_call: -; clone_size: -; cdr3_aa: CASNFDGSSYNEQFF; cdr3_nt: TGTGCCAGCAACTTTGACGGGAGCTCCTACAATGAGCAGTTCTTC
v_call: TRBV11-2; j_call: TRBJ2-3; d_call: TRBD2; clone_size: few; cdr3_aa: CASSFVWEVAGFTDTQYF; cdr3_nt: TGTGCCAGCAGCTTCGTTTGGGAGGTAGCGGGCTTCACAGATACGCAGTATTTT
v_call: TRBV12-3/TRBV12-4; j_call: TRBJ2-1; d_call: TRBD2; clone_size: -; cdr3_aa: CASSPTSGRPYEQFF; cdr3_nt: TGTGCCAGCAGCCCGACTAGCGGGAGACCCTATGAGCAGTTCTTC
v_call: TRBV7-9; j_call: TRBJ2-1; d_call: -; clone_size: few; cdr3_aa: CASRRQDLRQFF; cdr3_nt: TGTGCCAGCAGGCGACAGGACTTACGGCAGTTCTTC
v_call: TRBV6-5; j_call: TRBJ2-7; d_call: TRBD1; clone_size: -; cdr3_aa: CASSLVFGQGDSSYEQYF; cdr3_nt: TGTGCCAGCAGCTTAGTCTTCGGGCAGGGGGACAGTTCCTACGAGCAGTACTTC
v_call: TRBV7-9; j_call: TRBJ1-1; d_call: TRBD1; clone_size: few; cdr3_aa: CASSLEQGPTEAFF; cdr3_nt: TGTGCCAGCAGCTTAGAACAGGGGCCCACTGAAGCTTTCTTT
v_call: TRBV11-2; j_call: TRBJ2-1; d_call: -; clone_size: few; cdr3_aa: CASSLDPGVYNEQFF; cdr3_nt: TGTGCCAGCAGCTTAGATCCAGGGGTTTACAATGAGCAGTTCTTC
v_call: TRBV12-3/TRBV12-4; j_call: TRBJ1-4; d_call: -; clone_size: many; cdr3_aa: CASAANEKLFF; cdr3_nt: TGTGCCAGCGCAGCTAATGAAAAACTGTTTTTT
v_call: TRBV9; j_call: TRBJ1-5; d_call: TRBD1; clone_size: -; cdr3_aa: CASSGQGGDQPQHF; cdr3_nt: TGTGCCAGCAGCGGACAGGGGGGAGATCAGCCCCAGCATTTT
v_call: TRBV3-1; j_call: TRBJ2-5; d_call: -; clone_size: many; cdr3_aa: CASSPTSPETQYF; cdr3_nt: TGTGCCAGCAGCCCTACTAGCCCAGAGACCCAGTACTTC
v_call: TRBV27; j_call: TRBJ1-5; d_call: TRBD1; clone_size: few; cdr3_aa: CASAYRGEQPQHF; cdr3_nt: TGTGCCAGCGCGTACAGGGGGGAACAGCCCCAGCATTTT
v_call: TRBV6-5; j_call: TRBJ2-3; d_call: -; clone_size: -; cdr3_aa: CASSYSGSTSTDTQYF; cdr3_nt: TGTGCCAGCAGTTACTCGGGATCTACTAGCACAGATACGCAGTATTTT
v_call: TRBV19; j_call: TRBJ2-2; d_call: -; clone_size: few; cdr3_aa: CASSIAAGRFTGELFF; cdr3_nt: TGTGCCAGTAGTATAGCGGCAGGAAGATTCACCGGGGAGCTGTTTTTT
v_call: TRBV19; j_call: TRBJ2-3; d_call: -; clone_size: few; cdr3_aa: CASSMREQVGDTQYF; cdr3_nt: TGTGCCAGTAGTATGCGAGAACAGGTAGGAGATACGCAGTATTTT
v_call: TRBV27; j_call: TRBJ2-1; d_call: TRBD2; clone_size: few; cdr3_aa: CASSLASGRINEQFF; cdr3_nt: TGTGCCAGCAGTTTGGCTAGCGGGAGGATAAATGAGCAGTTCTTC
v_call: TRBV20-1; j_call: TRBJ2-1; d_call: -; clone_size: few; cdr3_aa: CSAPRSGHNEQFF; cdr3_nt: TGCAGTGCCCCTAGATCAGGACACAATGAGCAGTTCTTC
v_call: TRBV12-3/TRBV12-4; j_call: TRBJ1-1; d_call: -; clone_size: many; cdr3_aa: CASTSTGTEAFF; cdr3_nt: TGTGCCAGCACCAGTACGGGGACTGAAGCTTTCTTT
v_call: TRBV2; j_call: TRBJ2-1; d_call: -; clone_size: many; cdr3_aa: CASSVRYNEQFF; cdr3_nt: TGTGCCAGCAGTGTCCGCTACAATGAGCAGTTCTTC
v_call: TRBV6-2/TRBV6-3; j_call: TRBJ1-5; d_call: -; clone_size: -; cdr3_aa: CASSESGRRSNQPQHF; cdr3_nt: TGTGCCAGCAGTGAATCGGGTAGACGGAGCAATCAGCCCCAGCATTTT
v_call: TRBV28; j_call: TRBJ2-5; d_call: -; clone_size: few; cdr3_aa: CASSLGIGTQYF; cdr3_nt: TGTGCCAGCAGTTTGGGGATAGGGACCCAGTACTTC
v_call: TRBV25-1; j_call: TRBJ2-3; d_call: -; clone_size: -; cdr3_aa: CASSDGIYRGPTSPDTQYF; cdr3_nt: TGTGCCAGCAGTGATGGAATTTATAGGGGCCCGACCTCCCCAGATACGCAGTATTTT
v_call: TRBV3-1; j_call: TRBJ2-2; d_call: -; clone_size: few; cdr3_aa: CASSQPFWTENTGELFF; cdr3_nt: TGTGCCAGCAGCCAACCGTTCTGGACAGAGAACACCGGGGAGCTGTTTTTT
v_call: TRBV12-3/TRBV12-4; j_call: TRBJ1-2; d_call: -; clone_size: -; cdr3_aa: CASSLRRQMNYGYTF; cdr3_nt: TGTGCCAGCAGTTTAAGGCGGCAAATGAACTATGGCTACACCTTC
v_call: TRBV6-9; j_call: TRBJ2-1; d_call: -; clone_size: -; cdr3_aa: CASSYEGPEFF; cdr3_nt: TGTGCCAGCAGTTATGAGGGGCCGGAGTTCTTC
v_call: TRBV28; j_call: TRBJ2-3; d_call: -; clone_size: -; cdr3_aa: CASSKARTFDYTDTQYF; cdr3_nt: TGTGCCAGCAGCAAAGCCCGCACCTTTGACTACACAGATACGCAGTATTTT
v_call: TRBV29-1; j_call: TRBJ1-1; d_call: -; clone_size: -; cdr3_aa: CSVEGVQGFTEAFF; cdr3_nt: TGCAGCGTTGAAGGGGTGCAGGGTTTCACTGAAGCTTTCTTT
v_call: TRBV7-6; j_call: TRBJ1-3; d_call: -; clone_size: many; cdr3_aa: CASSLVGGSGSGNTIYF; cdr3_nt: TGTGCCAGCAGCTTAGTGGGAGGGTCTGGCTCTGGAAACACCATATATTTT
v_call: TRBV3-1; j_call: TRBJ2-1; d_call: TRBD2; clone_size: many; cdr3_aa: CASSQVSSGSGGEQFF; cdr3_nt: TGTGCCAGCAGCCAAGTATCCAGCGGGAGCGGTGGTGAGCAGTTCTTC
v_call: TRBV20-1; j_call: TRBJ2-1; d_call: -; clone_size: once; cdr3_aa: CSGREVALSYNEQFF; cdr3_nt: TGCAGTGGCCGAGAGGTAGCCCTCTCCTACAATGAGCAGTTCTTC
v_call: TRBV7-8; j_call: TRBJ1-2; d_call: -; clone_size: many; cdr3_aa: CASSLRRQEGGYTF; cdr3_nt: TGTGCCAGCAGCTTAAGGCGGCAGGAGGGAGGCTACACCTTC
v_call: TRBV28; j_call: TRBJ2-5; d_call: -; clone_size: many; cdr3_aa: CASSHGRFQETQYF; cdr3_nt: TGTGCCAGCAGCCACGGACGGTTCCAAGAGACCCAGTACTTC
v_call: TRBV3-1; j_call: TRBJ2-5; d_call: -; clone_size: few; cdr3_aa: CASSPDKETQYF; cdr3_nt: TGTGCCAGCAGCCCCGACAAGGAGACCCAGTACTTC
v_call: TRBV20-1; j_call: TRBJ2-7; d_call: -; clone_size: -; cdr3_aa: CSARARGEPSEQYF; cdr3_nt: TGCAGTGCTAGAGCTAGGGGGGAGCCCTCCGAGCAGTACTTC
v_call: TRBV10-3; j_call: TRBJ1-5; d_call: -; clone_size: once; cdr3_aa: CAISVGGGNQPQHF; cdr3_nt: TGTGCCATCAGTGTGGGCGGAGGCAATCAGCCCCAGCATTTT
v_call: TRBV9; j_call: TRBJ2-1; d_call: TRBD2; clone_size: -; cdr3_aa: CASSETGSGRVNEQFF; cdr3_nt: TGTGCCAGCAGCGAGACAGGGAGCGGGAGGGTCAATGAGCAGTTCTTC